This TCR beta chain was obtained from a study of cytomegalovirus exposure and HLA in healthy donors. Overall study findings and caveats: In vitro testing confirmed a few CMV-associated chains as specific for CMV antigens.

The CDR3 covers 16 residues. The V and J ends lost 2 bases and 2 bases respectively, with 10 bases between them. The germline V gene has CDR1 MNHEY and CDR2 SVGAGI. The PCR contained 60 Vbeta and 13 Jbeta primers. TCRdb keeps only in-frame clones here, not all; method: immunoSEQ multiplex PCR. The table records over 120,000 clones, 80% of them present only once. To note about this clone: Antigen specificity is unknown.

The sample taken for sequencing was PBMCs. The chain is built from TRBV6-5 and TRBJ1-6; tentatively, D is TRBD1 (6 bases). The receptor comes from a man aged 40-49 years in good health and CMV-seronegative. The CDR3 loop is CASSYKGVAYNSPLHF. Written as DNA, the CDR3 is TGTGCCAGCAGTTACAAGGGGGTGGCCTATAATTCACCCCTCCACTTT.